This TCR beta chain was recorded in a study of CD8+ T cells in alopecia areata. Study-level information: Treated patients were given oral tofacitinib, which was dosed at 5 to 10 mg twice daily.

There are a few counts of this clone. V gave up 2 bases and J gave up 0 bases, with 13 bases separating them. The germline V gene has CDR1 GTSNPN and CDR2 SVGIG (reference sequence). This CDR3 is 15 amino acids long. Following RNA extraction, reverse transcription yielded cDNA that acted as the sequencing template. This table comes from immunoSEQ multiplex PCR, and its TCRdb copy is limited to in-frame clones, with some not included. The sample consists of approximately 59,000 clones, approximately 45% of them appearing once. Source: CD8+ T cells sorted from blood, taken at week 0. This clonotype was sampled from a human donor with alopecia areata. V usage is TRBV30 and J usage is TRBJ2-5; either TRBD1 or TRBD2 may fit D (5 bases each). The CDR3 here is CAWSLGEIDQETQYF. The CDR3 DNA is TGTGCCTGGAGTTTGGGGGAGATTGACCAAGAGACCCAGTACTTC.